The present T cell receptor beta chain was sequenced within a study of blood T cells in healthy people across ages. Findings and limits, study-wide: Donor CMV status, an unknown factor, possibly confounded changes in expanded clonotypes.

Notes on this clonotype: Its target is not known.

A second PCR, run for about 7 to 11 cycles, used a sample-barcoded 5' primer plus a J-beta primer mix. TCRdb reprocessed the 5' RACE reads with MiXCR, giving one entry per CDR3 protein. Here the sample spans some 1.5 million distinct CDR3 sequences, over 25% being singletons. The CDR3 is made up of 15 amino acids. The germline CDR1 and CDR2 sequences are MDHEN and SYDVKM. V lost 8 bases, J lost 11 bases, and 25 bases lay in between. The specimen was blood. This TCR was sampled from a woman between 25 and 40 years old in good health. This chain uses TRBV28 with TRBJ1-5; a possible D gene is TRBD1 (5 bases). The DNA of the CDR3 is TGTGCCAGCTCGTGGACTGGGGGTTTAGGGCGCGCCCAGCATTTT. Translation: CASSWTGGLGRAQHF.